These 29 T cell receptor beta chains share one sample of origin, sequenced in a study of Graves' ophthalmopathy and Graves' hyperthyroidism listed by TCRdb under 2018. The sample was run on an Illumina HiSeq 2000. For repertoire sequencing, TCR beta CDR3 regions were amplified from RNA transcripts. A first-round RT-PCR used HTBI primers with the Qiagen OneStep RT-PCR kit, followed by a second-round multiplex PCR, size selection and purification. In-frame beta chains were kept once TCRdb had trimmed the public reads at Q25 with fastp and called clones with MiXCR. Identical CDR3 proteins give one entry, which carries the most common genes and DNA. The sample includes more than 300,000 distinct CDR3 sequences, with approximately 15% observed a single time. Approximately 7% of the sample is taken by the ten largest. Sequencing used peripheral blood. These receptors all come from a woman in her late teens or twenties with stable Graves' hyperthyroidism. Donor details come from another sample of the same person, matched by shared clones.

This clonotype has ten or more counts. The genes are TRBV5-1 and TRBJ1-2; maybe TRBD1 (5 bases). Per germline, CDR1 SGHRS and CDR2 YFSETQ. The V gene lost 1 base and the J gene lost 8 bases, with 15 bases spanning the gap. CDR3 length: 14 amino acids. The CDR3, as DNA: TGCGCCAGCAGCTTGAACTCAGGGATGAGGGGCTACACCTTC. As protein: CASSLNSGMRGYTF.

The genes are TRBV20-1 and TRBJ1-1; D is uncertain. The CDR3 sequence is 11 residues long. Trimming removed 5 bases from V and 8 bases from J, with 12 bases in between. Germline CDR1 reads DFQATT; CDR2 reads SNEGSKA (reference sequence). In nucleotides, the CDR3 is TGCAGTGCTGCTGGACCGGGAGAAGCTTTCTTT. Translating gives CSAAGPGEAFF.

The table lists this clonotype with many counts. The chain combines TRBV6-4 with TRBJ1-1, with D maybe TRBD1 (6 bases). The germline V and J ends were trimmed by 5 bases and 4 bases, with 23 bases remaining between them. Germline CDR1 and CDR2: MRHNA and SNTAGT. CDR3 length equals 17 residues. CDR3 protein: CASSPSQWGARFTEAFF. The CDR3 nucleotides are TGTGCCAGCAGTCCGAGCCAGTGGGGGGCCCGTTTCACTGAAGCTTTCTTT.

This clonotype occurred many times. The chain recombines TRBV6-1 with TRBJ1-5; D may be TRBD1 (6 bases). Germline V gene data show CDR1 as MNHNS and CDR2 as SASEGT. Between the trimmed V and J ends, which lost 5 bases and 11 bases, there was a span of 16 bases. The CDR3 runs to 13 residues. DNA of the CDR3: TGTGCCAGCAGTCCCGGGCGGACAGCGTCCCAGCATTTT. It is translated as CASSPGRTASQHF.

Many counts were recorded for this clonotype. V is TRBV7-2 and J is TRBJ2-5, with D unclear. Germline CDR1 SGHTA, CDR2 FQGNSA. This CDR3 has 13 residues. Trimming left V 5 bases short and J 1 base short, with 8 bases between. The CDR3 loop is CASSLHLQETQYF. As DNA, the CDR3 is TGTGCCAGCAGCCTCCACCTCCAAGAGACCCAGTACTTC.

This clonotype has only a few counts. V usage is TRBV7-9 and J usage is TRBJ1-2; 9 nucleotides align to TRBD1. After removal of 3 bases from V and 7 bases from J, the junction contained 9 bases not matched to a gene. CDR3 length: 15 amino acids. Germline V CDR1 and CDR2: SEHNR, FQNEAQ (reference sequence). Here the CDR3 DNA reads TGTGCCAGCAGCTTCACAGGGGGCGCGGGGTTTGGCTACACCTTC. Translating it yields CASSFTGGAGFGYTF.

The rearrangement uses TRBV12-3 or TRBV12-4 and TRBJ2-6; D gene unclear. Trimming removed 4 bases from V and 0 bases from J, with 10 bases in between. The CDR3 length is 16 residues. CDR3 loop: CASSSRSDSGANVLTF. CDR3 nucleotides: TGTGCCAGCAGTTCCCGTTCGGACTCTGGGGCCAACGTCCTGACTTTC.

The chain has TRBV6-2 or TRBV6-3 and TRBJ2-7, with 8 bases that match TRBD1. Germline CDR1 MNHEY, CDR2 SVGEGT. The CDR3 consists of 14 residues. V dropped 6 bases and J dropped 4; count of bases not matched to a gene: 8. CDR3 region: CASRPAQGAYEQYF. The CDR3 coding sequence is TGTGCCAGCAGACCGGCTCAGGGGGCTTACGAGCAGTACTTC.

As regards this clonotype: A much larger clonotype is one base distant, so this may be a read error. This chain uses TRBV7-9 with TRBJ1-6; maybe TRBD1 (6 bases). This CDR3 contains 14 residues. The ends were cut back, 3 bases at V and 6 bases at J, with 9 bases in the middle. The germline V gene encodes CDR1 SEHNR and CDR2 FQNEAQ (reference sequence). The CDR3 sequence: CASSFQGINSPLHF. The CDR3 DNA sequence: TGTGCCAGCAGCTTTCAGGGGATTAATTCACCCCTCCACTTT.

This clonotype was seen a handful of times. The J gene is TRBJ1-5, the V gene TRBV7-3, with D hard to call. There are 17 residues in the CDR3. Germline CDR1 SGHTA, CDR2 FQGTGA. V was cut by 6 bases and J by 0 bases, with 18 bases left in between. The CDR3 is CASSSPPPLHSNQPQHF. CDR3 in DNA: TGTGCCAGCAGTTCCCCCCCCCCCTTACATAGCAATCAGCCCCAGCATTTT. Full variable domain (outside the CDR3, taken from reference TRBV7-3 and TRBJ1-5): GAGVSQTPSNKVTEKGKYVELRCDPISGHTALYWYRQSLGQGPEFLIYFQGTGAADDSGLPNDRFFAVRPEGSVSTLKIQRTERGDSAVYLCASSSPPPLHSNQPQHFGDGTRLSIL.

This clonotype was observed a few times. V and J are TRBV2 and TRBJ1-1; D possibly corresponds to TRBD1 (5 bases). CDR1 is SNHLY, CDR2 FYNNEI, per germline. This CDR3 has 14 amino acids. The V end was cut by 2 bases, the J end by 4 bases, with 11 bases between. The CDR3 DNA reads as TGTGCCAGCAGTGAATCACCGGGGACCACTGAAGCTTTCTTT. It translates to CASSESPGTTEAFF.

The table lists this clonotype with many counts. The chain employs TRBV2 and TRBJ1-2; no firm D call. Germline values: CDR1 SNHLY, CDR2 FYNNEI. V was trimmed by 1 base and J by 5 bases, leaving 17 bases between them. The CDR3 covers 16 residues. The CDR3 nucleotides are TGTGCCAGCAGTGAAGAAACGGGCGGAGGGCCTTATGGCTACACCTTC. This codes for CASSEETGGGPYGYTF.

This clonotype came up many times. CDR3 protein: CASSLIGTYGYTF. CDR3 sequence (DNA): TGTGCCAGCAGCTTAATAGGGACCTATGGCTACACCTTC. The chain uses TRBV7-2 and TRBJ1-2, with TRBD1 as a possible D gene (5 bases). CDR1 and CDR2 from the germline V gene are SGHTA and FQGNSA. There are 13 residues in the CDR3. The germline V and J ends were trimmed by 2 bases and 4 bases, with 8 bases remaining between them.

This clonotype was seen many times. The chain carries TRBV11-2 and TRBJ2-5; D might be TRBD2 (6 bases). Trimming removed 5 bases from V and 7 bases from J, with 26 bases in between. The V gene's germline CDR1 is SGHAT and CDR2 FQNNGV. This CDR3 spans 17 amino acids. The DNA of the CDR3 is TGTGCCAGCAGCCCCAAACCCACGACGGGGGAGTTTGGGACCCAGTACTTC. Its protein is CASSPKPTTGEFGTQYF.

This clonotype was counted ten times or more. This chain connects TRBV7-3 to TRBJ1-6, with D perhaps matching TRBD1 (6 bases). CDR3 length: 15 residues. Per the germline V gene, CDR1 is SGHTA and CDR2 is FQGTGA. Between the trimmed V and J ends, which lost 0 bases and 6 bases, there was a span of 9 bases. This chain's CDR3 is CASSLTGGANSPLHF. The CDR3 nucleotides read TGTGCCAGCAGCTTAACGGGGGGCGCTAATTCACCCCTCCACTTT.

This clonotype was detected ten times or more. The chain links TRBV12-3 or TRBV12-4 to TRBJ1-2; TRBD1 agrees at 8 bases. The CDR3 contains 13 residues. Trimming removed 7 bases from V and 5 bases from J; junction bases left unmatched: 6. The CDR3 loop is CASTPGGAYGYTF. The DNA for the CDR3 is TGTGCCAGCACCCCAGGGGGCGCGTATGGCTACACCTTC.

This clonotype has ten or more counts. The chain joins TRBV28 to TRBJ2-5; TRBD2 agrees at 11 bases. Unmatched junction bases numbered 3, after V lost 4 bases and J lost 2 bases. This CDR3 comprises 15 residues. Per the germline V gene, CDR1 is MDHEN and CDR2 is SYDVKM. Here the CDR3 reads CASSSLAGGQETQYF. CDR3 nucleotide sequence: TGTGCCAGCAGTTCCTTAGCGGGGGGGCAAGAGACCCAGTACTTC.

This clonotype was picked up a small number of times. CDR3 protein: CASRKSGTGVGNTIYF. CDR3 in DNA: TGCGCCAGCAGGAAATCCGGGACAGGGGTTGGAAACACCATATATTTT. V and J are TRBV5-1 and TRBJ1-3; 10 nucleotides line up with TRBD1. Trimming at V came to 5 bases and at J to 3 bases, leaving 8 bases not matched to a gene. Per the germline V gene, CDR1 is SGHRS and CDR2 is YFSETQ. This CDR3 region has 16 residues.

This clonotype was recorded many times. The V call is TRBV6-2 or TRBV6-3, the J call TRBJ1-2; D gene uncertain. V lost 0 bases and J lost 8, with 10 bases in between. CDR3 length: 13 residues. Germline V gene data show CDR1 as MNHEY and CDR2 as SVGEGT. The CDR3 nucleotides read TGTGCCAGCAGTTACTCTGGGGTGGAAGGCTACACCTTC. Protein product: CASSYSGVEGYTF.

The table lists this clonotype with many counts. This CDR3 reads CASSFDRGGSPLHF. Here the CDR3 DNA reads TGTGCCAGCAGTTTTGACAGGGGGGGCTCACCCCTCCACTTT. The chain uses TRBV12-3 or TRBV12-4 and TRBJ1-6, with 9 bases lining up with TRBD1. This CDR3 region has 14 residues. The V segment lost 3 bases and the J segment 10 bases; nucleotides outside the gene matches: 4.

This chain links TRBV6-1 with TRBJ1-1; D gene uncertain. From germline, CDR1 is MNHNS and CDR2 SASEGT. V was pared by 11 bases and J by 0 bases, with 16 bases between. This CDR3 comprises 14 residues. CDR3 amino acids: CAGRKNSLNTEAFF. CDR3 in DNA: TGTGCCGGCCGAAAGAACAGCCTGAACACTGAAGCTTTCTTT.

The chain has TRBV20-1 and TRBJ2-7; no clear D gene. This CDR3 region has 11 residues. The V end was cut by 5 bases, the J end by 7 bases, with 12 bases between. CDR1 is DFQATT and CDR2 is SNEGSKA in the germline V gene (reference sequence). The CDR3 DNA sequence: TGCAGTGCTCCCCTAAGAGAGGAGCAGTACTTC. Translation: CSAPLREEQYF.

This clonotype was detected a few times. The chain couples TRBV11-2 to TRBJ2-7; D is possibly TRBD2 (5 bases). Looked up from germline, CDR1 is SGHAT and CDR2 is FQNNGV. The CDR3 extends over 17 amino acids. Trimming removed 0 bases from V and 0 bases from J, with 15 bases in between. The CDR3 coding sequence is TGTGCCAGCAGCTTAGATCTTCCGGGGTGGAGCTCCTACGAGCAGTACTTC. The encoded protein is CASSLDLPGWSSYEQYF.

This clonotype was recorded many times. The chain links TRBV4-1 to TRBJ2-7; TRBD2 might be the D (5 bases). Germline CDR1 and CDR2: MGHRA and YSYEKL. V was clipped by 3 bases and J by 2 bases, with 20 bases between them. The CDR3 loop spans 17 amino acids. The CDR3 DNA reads TGCGCCAGCAGCCACCCCCTTCTAGCTCGGGGAACCTACGAGCAGTACTTC. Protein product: CASSHPLLARGTYEQYF.

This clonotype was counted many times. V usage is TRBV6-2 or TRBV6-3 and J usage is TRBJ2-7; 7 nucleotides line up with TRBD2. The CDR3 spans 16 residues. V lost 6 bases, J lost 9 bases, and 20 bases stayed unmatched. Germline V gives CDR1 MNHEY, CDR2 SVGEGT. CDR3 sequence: CASRTLRDDFQRGQYF. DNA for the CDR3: TGTGCCAGCAGGACCCTCCGGGACGACTTTCAGCGGGGGCAGTACTTC.

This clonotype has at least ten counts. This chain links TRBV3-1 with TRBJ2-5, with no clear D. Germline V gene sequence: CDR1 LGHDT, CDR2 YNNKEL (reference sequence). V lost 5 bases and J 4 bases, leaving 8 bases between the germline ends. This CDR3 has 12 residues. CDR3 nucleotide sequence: TGTGCCAGCAGCAACAGCGCAGAGACCCAGTACTTC. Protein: CASSNSAETQYF.

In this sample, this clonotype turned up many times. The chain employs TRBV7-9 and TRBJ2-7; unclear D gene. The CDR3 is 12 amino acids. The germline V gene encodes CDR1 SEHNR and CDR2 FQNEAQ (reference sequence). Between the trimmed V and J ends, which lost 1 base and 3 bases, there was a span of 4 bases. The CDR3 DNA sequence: TGTGCCAGCAGCTTAGGGGACTACGAGCAGTACTTC. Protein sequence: CASSLGDYEQYF.

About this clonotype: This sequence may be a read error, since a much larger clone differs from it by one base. The CDR3 here is CASSVDPGSSGELFF. The CDR3 DNA follows: TGTGCCAGCAGCGTAGATCCAGGGAGCTCCGGGGAGCTGTTTTTT. This sequence joins TRBV9 and TRBJ2-2, with D perhaps matching TRBD1 or TRBD2 (5 bases each). The germline V gene has CDR1 SGDLS and CDR2 YYNGEE. The V and J ends lost 0 bases and 6 bases respectively, with 12 bases between them. This CDR3 has 15 residues.

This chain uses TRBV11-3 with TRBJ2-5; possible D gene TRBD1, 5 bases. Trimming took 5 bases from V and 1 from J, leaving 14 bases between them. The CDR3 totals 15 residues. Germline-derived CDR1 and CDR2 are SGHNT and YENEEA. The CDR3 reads CASSLIRTSQETQYF. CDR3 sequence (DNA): TGTGCCAGCAGCCTAATCCGGACATCCCAAGAGACCCAGTACTTC.